Presented here are 22 T cell receptor beta chains from one specimen sequenced in a study of beta chain features in type 1 diabetes. Study-level points and caveats: Shorter TCRB CDR3s, moderately but significantly so, marked every one of the four CD4+ subsets in Type 1 diabetes patients.

The isolated RNA, all of it, was reverse transcribed, so expressed TCRB transcripts were what got sequenced. The table came from immunoSEQ multiplex PCR; TCRdb's copy has only in-frame clones and leaves some out. The sample comprises about 650,000 clones, around 11% of which are singletons, and more than 0.1% rests with the top ten. These receptors lack a known antigen. Sequenced material: naive CD4+ T cells from blood. The receptors here all came from a man in his thirties or forties with type 1 diabetes.

This clone was counted between two and nine times. The rearrangement uses TRBV6-5 and TRBJ2-7; no clear D. CDR3 length equals 14 residues. V shed 8 bases and J shed 10 bases, with 24 bases lying between them. CDR1 is MNHEY and CDR2 is SVGAGI in the germline V gene. The CDR3 spells CASALKYNSELQYF. The CDR3 coding sequence is TGTGCCAGCGCTCTTAAATATAACAGTGAACTACAGTACTTC.

This clone was counted a few times. The rearrangement joins TRBV7-2 to TRBJ1-5; no clear D. Germline-derived CDR1 and CDR2 are SGHTA and FQGNSA. The CDR3 loop spans 16 amino acids. The V end was cut by 1 base, the J end by 0 bases, with 10 bases between. The CDR3: CASSLEQLYSNQPQHF. CDR3 sequence (DNA): TGTGCCAGCAGCTTAGAGCAGCTTTATAGCAATCAGCCCCAGCATTTT. Full variable domain (rest looked up from reference TRBV7-2 and TRBJ1-5): GAGVSQSPSNKVTEKGKDVELRCDPISGHTALYWYRQSLGQGLEFLIYFQGNSAPDKSGLPSDRFSAERTGGSVSTLTIQRTQQEDSAVYLCASSLEQLYSNQPQHFGDGTRLSIL.

In this sample, this clone turned up a few times. The chain couples TRBV4-3 to TRBJ2-1; D tentatively reads TRBD1 or TRBD2 (6 bases each). CDR3 length: 18 residues. The V end was cut by 0 bases, the J end by 2 bases, with 17 bases between. The germline CDR1 and CDR2 sequences are LGHNA and YSLEER. The CDR3 DNA sequence: TGCGCCAGCAGCCAAGATCAGTTCGTGGGGGGCACCTACAATGAGCAGTTCTTC. Its protein is CASSQDQFVGGTYNEQFF.

This clone has just a few counts. The chain combines TRBV9 with TRBJ1-2; possibly TRBD1 for D (6 bases). V shed 3 bases and J shed 8 bases, with 20 bases lying between them. The V gene's germline CDR1 is SGDLS and CDR2 YYNGEE. This CDR3 contains 15 residues. In DNA, the CDR3 is TGTGCCAGCAGCGCCAGACCTCTTGGGGGGCAGGGCTACACCTTC. The encoded protein is CASSARPLGGQGYTF.

The chain is built from TRBV7-3 and TRBJ2-2; 7 bases fit TRBD2. The CDR3 sequence is 16 residues long. Unmatched junction bases numbered 8, after V lost 6 bases and J lost 1 base. Germline-derived CDR1 and CDR2 are SGHTA and FQGTGA. The CDR3 loop reads CASRPALAGNTGELFF. Written as DNA, the CDR3 is TGTGCCAGCAGGCCCGCCTTAGCGGGGAACACCGGGGAGCTGTTTTTT.

This clone was observed a handful of times. The rearrangement uses TRBV9 and TRBJ2-3; possibly TRBD1 for D (5 bases). V was trimmed by 3 bases and J by 4 bases, leaving 15 bases between them. This CDR3 has 15 residues. CDR1 and CDR2 (germline): SGDLS, YYNGEE. CDR3 DNA sequence: TGTGCCAGCAGCGCCGTAGGGGAAGCCGCAGATACGCAGTATTTT. It specifies CASSAVGEAADTQYF.

The rearrangement uses TRBV2 and TRBJ1-2; 11 nucleotides line up with TRBD1. CDR3 length: 16 amino acids. CDR1 and CDR2 (germline): SNHLY, FYNNEI. Trimming cost V 6 bases and J 5 bases; bases outside gene matches: 11. The CDR3 protein is CASSLTRDRGSYGYTF. The CDR3 coding sequence is TGTGCCAGCAGCCTAACCCGGGACAGGGGGAGTTATGGCTACACCTTC.

This clone was seen a few times. This chain joins TRBV6-4 and TRBJ1-1, with unresolved D. The V gene lost 2 bases and the J gene lost 2 bases, with 6 bases spanning the gap. The CDR3 length is 13 residues. The germline CDR1 and CDR2 sequences are MRHNA and SNTAGT. The CDR3, as DNA: TGTGCCAGCAGTGACGGATTTAACACTGAAGCTTTCTTT. Amino acid sequence: CASSDGFNTEAFF.

CDR3 sequence: CASSPEGSSYNSPLHF. In nucleotides, the CDR3 is TGCGCCAGCAGCCCTGAGGGAAGCTCCTATAATTCACCCCTCCACTTT. The chain joins TRBV5-1 to TRBJ1-6; D gene unclear. Per the germline V gene, CDR1 is SGHRS and CDR2 is YFSETQ. This CDR3 is 16 amino acids long. V gave up 4 bases and J gave up 0 bases, with 11 bases separating them. Together with reference TRBV5-1 and TRBJ1-6, the CDR3 gives the full variable domain: KAGVTQTPRYLIKTRGQQVTLSCSPISGHRSVSWYQQTPGQGLQFLFEYFSETQRNKGNFPGRFSGRQFSNSRSEMNVSTLELGDSALYLCASSPEGSSYNSPLHFGNGTRLTVT.

V gene TRBV18 combines with J gene TRBJ2-7; 7 positions match TRBD1. From germline, CDR1 is KGHSH and CDR2 LQKENI. The CDR3 sequence is 14 residues long. Trimming removed 3 bases from V and 2 bases from J; junction bases left unmatched: 4. The CDR3 nucleotides are TGTGCCAGCTCACCGCCGGGACAGCCCTACGAGCAGTACTTC. Its translation: CASSPPGQPYEQYF.

This clone was observed a handful of times. The chain recombines TRBV5-4 with TRBJ2-1, with no clear D. V dropped 0 bases and J dropped 1 base, with 8 bases sitting between them. Per germline, CDR1 SGHNT and CDR2 YYREEE (reference sequence). The CDR3 has 15 amino acids. This CDR3 reads CASSLGQSSYNEQFF. The CDR3 DNA reads TGTGCCAGCAGCTTGGGGCAGAGTTCCTACAATGAGCAGTTCTTC.

CDR3 sequence reads: CASSQEAASNQPQHF. DNA for the CDR3: TGTGCCAGCAGCCAAGAGGCGGCTAGCAATCAGCCCCAGCATTTT. The V call is TRBV4-2, the J call TRBJ1-5; D is ambiguous. V lost 0 bases to trimming and J lost 0 bases, with 6 bases between them. The CDR3 length is 15 residues. Germline CDR1 and CDR2: LGHNA and YNFKEQ.

This clone showed up just a few times. V and J are TRBV11-2 and TRBJ2-7; 8 positions agree with TRBD1. The germline V gene encodes CDR1 SGHAT and CDR2 FQNNGV. Trimming at V came to 1 base and at J to 6 bases, leaving 5 bases not matched to a gene. CDR3 length equals 14 residues. The CDR3 DNA reads as TGTGCCAGCAGCTTAGTAGAACAGGGGGGCGAGCAGTACTTC. The encoded protein is CASSLVEQGGEQYF.

There are a few counts of this clone. This sequence joins TRBV18 and TRBJ2-2; no clear D gene. This CDR3 comprises 14 residues. Germline V gene sequence: CDR1 KGHSH, CDR2 LQKENI. Trimming took off 4 bases at V and 1 base at J, with 7 bases between the two ends. The CDR3 DNA follows: TGTGCCAGCTCACGGGCGGTGAACACCGGGGAGCTGTTTTTT. Protein sequence: CASSRAVNTGELFF.

Only a few counts were recorded for this clone. A much larger clone lies one base from this, so it may be a read error. The V and J genes are TRBV11-2 and TRBJ2-5; D unclear. The CDR3 contains 11 residues. V lost 1 base to trimming and J lost 7 bases, with 4 bases between them. Germline-derived CDR1 and CDR2 are SGHAT and FQNNGV. The CDR3 sequence: CASSLGGTQYF. In nucleotides, the CDR3 is TGTGCCAGCAGCTTAGGGGGGACCCAGTACTTC.

A few counts support this clone. The rearrangement links TRBV11-2 to TRBJ2-1, with a tentative D call TRBD1 (6 bases). CDR3 size: 15 residues. With 1 base removed from V and 4 bases from J, the gap between germline ends came to 11 bases. CDR1 SGHAT and CDR2 FQNNGV come from the germline V gene. The CDR3, as DNA: TGTGCCAGCAGCTTAGGTGGGACAAATTACAATGAGCAGTTCTTC. Its protein is CASSLGGTNYNEQFF.

This clone was observed a handful of times. The chain uses TRBV27 and TRBJ2-7, with 11 bases aligning to TRBD1. Germline CDR1 and CDR2: MNHEY and SMNVEV (reference sequence). V shed 6 bases, J shed 3 bases, and the junction held 4 bases outside the gene matches. This CDR3 has 14 amino acids. CDR3 sequence (DNA): TGTGCCAGCAGGAGGACAGGGGGCTTCTACGAGCAGTACTTC. It translates to CASRRTGGFYEQYF.

The chain uses TRBV11-2 and TRBJ2-7, with D possibly TRBD2 on 6 matching bases. Germline V gene data show CDR1 as SGHAT and CDR2 as FQNNGV. Trimming stripped 2 bases from V and 0 bases from J, with 11 bases between. This CDR3 contains 15 residues. Here the CDR3 reads CASSLSDYSSYEQYF. CDR3 coding DNA: TGTGCCAGCAGCTTATCGGACTATAGCTCCTACGAGCAGTACTTC.

CDR3 protein: CASSSDSYNEQFF. The DNA for the CDR3 is TGTGCCAGCAGCTCCGACAGCTACAATGAGCAGTTCTTC. V is TRBV11-2 and J is TRBJ2-1; weak D call: TRBD1 (5 bases). Germline-derived CDR1 and CDR2 are SGHAT and FQNNGV. V was clipped by 4 bases and J by 3 bases, with 7 bases between them. This CDR3 is built from 13 residues.

This clone was seen more than once but under ten times. The chain carries TRBV6-5 and TRBJ2-2; D unresolved. The CDR3 is made up of 12 amino acids. Trimming took off 1 base at V and 6 bases at J, with 3 bases between the two ends. Per the germline V gene, CDR1 is MNHEY and CDR2 is SVGAGI. The CDR3 region has the DNA TGTGCCAGCAGTTACTTCTCCGGGGAGCTGTTTTTT. Translating it yields CASSYFSGELFF.

This clone was recorded only once. This chain connects TRBV11-3 to TRBJ2-5; no clear D. V dropped 2 bases and J dropped 4 bases, with 5 bases sitting between them. The germline V gene encodes CDR1 SGHNT and CDR2 YENEEA. CDR3 size: 12 residues. The chain's CDR3 is CASSLRLETQYF. In nucleotides, the CDR3 is TGTGCCAGCAGCTTACGGTTAGAGACCCAGTACTTC.

Comment on this clone: Given a much more abundant clone one base away, this may be a read error. The genes are TRBV4-2 and TRBJ2-1; unclear D gene. CDR3 length: 11 amino acids. In germline, CDR1 is LGHNA, CDR2 YNFKEQ. V was shortened by 0 bases and J by 6 bases, with 0 bases between the two germline ends. The CDR3 spells CASSQDNEQFF. CDR3 nucleotides: TGTGCCAGCAGCCAAGACAATGAGCAGTTCTTC.